The present T cell receptor (beta chain) was sequenced within a study of T cell responses to AZD1222 COVID-19 vaccine. Second-dose intervals of approximately 4 or approximately 12 weeks were pooled. Findings and caveats of the study: Vaccine-related CD4 TCRs covered spike, predominating at 160-218 and 743-854. Samples come after the peak T cell response, not at day 14.

This clone was found once. Its antigen is unidentified. V trimming: 1 base; J trimming: 6 bases; junction bases outside the gene matches: 10. The length of the CDR3 is 17 residues. Germline loops: CDR1 LGHNA, CDR2 YSLEER. Sequenced by immunoSEQ multiplex PCR; TCRdb stores in-frame clones only, minus some. Of around 120,000 clones listed, 88% are singletons. The chain joins TRBV4-3 to TRBJ2-1; 9 bases agree with TRBD2. This specimen consisted of peripheral blood, obtained 28 days after the second AZD1222 dose. This receptor was obtained from an adult who received the AZD1222 COVID-19 vaccine. The CDR3 loop reads CASSQGPLAGETNEQFF. CDR3 nucleotide sequence: TGCGCCAGCAGCCAAGGCCCACTAGCGGGTGAAACCAATGAGCAGTTCTTC.